These 20 T cell receptor beta chains share one sample of origin, sequenced in a study of CD8 T cells in ankylosing spondylitis. One entry per CDR3 protein results from TCRdb running MiXCR on the 5' RACE reads. The sample records more than 600,000 distinct CDR3 sequences, around 19% being singletons. General study points: Roughly eight highly homologous variants made up a TCR beta motif that seemed to typify ankylosing spondylitis blood.

Their target antigens are unknown. Material for sequencing was blood, either unsorted or a sorted T cell fraction (not recorded which). The receptors here all came from a male donor with ankylosing spondylitis.

The rearrangement uses TRBV5-1 and TRBJ1-2; D call uncertain. The CDR3 is made up of 14 amino acids. Germline assignment: CDR1 SGHRS and CDR2 YFSETQ. V was trimmed by 1 base and J by 1 base, leaving 8 bases between them. The CDR3 loop reads CASSLFTLNYGYTF. Here the CDR3 DNA reads TGCGCCAGCAGCTTGTTCACACTTAACTATGGCTACACCTTC.

DNA for the CDR3: TGCAGCGTTGTGCTGACCCTCAACACTGAAGCTTTCTTT. Translating gives CSVVLTLNTEAFF. The gene calls are TRBV29-1 and TRBJ1-1; D remains ambiguous. V dropped 4 bases and J dropped 2 bases, with 11 bases sitting between them. This CDR3 is built from 13 residues. Germline V gives CDR1 SQVTM, CDR2 ANQGSEA.

The CDR3 DNA reads TGTGCCAGCAACCCAGGATATGGAGAAAAACTGTTTTTT. As protein: CASNPGYGEKLFF. J is TRBJ1-4 and V is TRBV25-1; D uncertain. The germline gives CDR1 MGHDK, CDR2 SYGVNS. This CDR3 has 13 amino acids. Trimming pared 7 bases from V and 8 bases from J, leaving 14 bases between.

This clonotype was found many times. The chain combines TRBV12-3 or TRBV12-4 with TRBJ1-1; 7 bases align to TRBD1. V was pared by 5 bases and J by 1 base, with 7 bases of the junction left unmatched. The CDR3 has 15 amino acids. The chain's CDR3 is CASSRLRDRNTEAFF. The CDR3 DNA follows: TGTGCCAGCAGTAGACTACGGGACAGGAACACTGAAGCTTTCTTT.

This chain links TRBV11-2 with TRBJ1-2; 7 bases map to TRBD1. V gave up 5 bases and J gave up 2 bases; unmatched junction bases: 14. Germline V gene sequence: CDR1 SGHAT, CDR2 FQNNGV. This CDR3 spans 17 amino acids. CDR3 DNA sequence: TGTGCCAGCAGCGATGACAGGGACCCGATCCCCAACTATGGCTACACCTTC. This codes for CASSDDRDPIPNYGYTF.

There are a few counts of this clonotype. The chain recombines TRBV28 with TRBJ2-3; 9 bases are shared with TRBD2. The CDR3 contains 17 residues. The V gene end was trimmed by 8 bases and the J gene end by 2 bases; junction bases not matched to a gene: 14. The germline gives CDR1 MDHEN, CDR2 SYDVKM. CDR3 in DNA: TGTGCCAGCCCCCCCGGTGTTGCGGGAGGGTTCACAGATACGCAGTATTTT. Encoded protein: CASPPGVAGGFTDTQYF.

This clonotype was observed at least ten times. The rearrangement joins TRBV12-3 or TRBV12-4 to TRBJ2-7; TRBD1 aligns across 12 bases. V was pared by 5 bases and J by 2 bases, with 13 bases of the junction left unmatched. This CDR3 region has 18 residues. The CDR3 nucleotides read TGTGCCAGCAGTCCGAGGGACAGGGGGCGACATCGGGCCTACGAGCAGTACTTC. Its translation is CASSPRDRGRHRAYEQYF.

This clonotype has a handful of counts. This chain connects TRBV12-3 or TRBV12-4 to TRBJ2-7; D is perhaps TRBD2 (7 bases). The CDR3 is made up of 13 amino acids. The V gene lost 6 bases and the J gene lost 5 bases, with 14 bases spanning the gap. In DNA form, the CDR3 reads TGTGCCAGCAGCCACACGGGGGGCCACGAGCAGTACTTC. Encoded protein: CASSHTGGHEQYF.

The table lists this clonotype with a few counts. The chain has TRBV4-1 and TRBJ2-1, with a tentative D call TRBD2 (6 bases). The CDR3 length is 16 residues. CDR1 is MGHRA and CDR2 is YSYEKL in the germline V gene. The V gene lost 2 bases and the J gene lost 6 bases, with 17 bases spanning the gap. In DNA form, the CDR3 reads TGCGCCAGCAGCCAAATCATACTAGCAGGGAGCAATGAGCAGTTCTTC. This encodes CASSQIILAGSNEQFF.

This sequence joins TRBV18 and TRBJ2-6; D may be TRBD2 (5 bases). The V and J ends lost 5 bases and 2 bases respectively, with 25 bases between them. The CDR3 runs to 20 residues. The V gene's germline CDR1 is KGHSH and CDR2 LQKENI. Here the CDR3 DNA reads TGTGCCAGCTCATCCCAAAGATATGGGAGATCCTCTACTGGGGCCAACGTCCTGACTTTC. The encoded protein is CASSSQRYGRSSTGANVLTF.

Only a few counts were recorded for this clonotype. The chain recombines TRBV27 with TRBJ2-5; D is ambiguous. Between the trimmed V and J ends, which lost 5 bases and 2 bases, there was a span of 9 bases. The CDR3 spans 13 residues. Germline V CDR1 and CDR2: MNHEY, SMNVEV (reference sequence). For the CDR3, the DNA is TGTGCCAGCAGTATCCGCGAGCAAGAGACCCAGTACTTC. Protein sequence: CASSIREQETQYF.

This clonotype was detected only a few times. V is TRBV27 and J is TRBJ2-1; 8 bases fit TRBD2. The CDR3 is 15 amino acids. V lost 6 bases, J lost 4 bases, and 8 bases stayed unmatched. The germline gives CDR1 MNHEY, CDR2 SMNVEV (reference sequence). CDR3 protein: CASSPGASGYNEQFF. As DNA, the CDR3 is TGTGCCAGCAGCCCTGGGGCTAGCGGGTACAATGAGCAGTTCTTC.

This clonotype was counted between two and nine times. The CDR3: CSARPGGVTTSYEQYF. Here the CDR3 DNA reads TGCAGTGCTCGCCCCGGGGGGGTGACGACCTCCTACGAGCAGTACTTC. The gene calls are TRBV20-1 and TRBJ2-7; the match to TRBD2 covers 8 bases. The trim removed 5 bases at V and 0 bases at J, leaving 12 bases unmatched. This CDR3 has 16 amino acids. From germline, CDR1 is DFQATT and CDR2 SNEGSKA (reference sequence).

This chain links TRBV27 with TRBJ2-1; a possible D gene is TRBD1 (6 bases). CDR1 and CDR2 (germline): MNHEY, SMNVEV (reference sequence). Trimming removed 5 bases from V and 10 bases from J, with 12 bases in between. The CDR3 spans 12 residues. The CDR3 DNA is TGTGCCAGCAGTCTGGGGGCACGGGAGCAGTTCTTC. Translation gives CASSLGAREQFF.

This clonotype was observed a handful of times. The V gene is TRBV12-3 or TRBV12-4, the J gene TRBJ1-5; D gene uncertain. The V end was cut by 1 base, the J end by 2 bases, with 12 bases between. This CDR3 comprises 16 residues. CDR3 in amino acids: CASSLGSGRGNQPQHF. In nucleotides, the CDR3 is TGTGCCAGCAGTTTAGGTTCAGGAAGGGGCAATCAGCCCCAGCATTTT.

In this sample, this clonotype turned up a few times. The chain combines TRBV6-4 with TRBJ2-1, with 14 bases identical to TRBD2. The CDR3 sequence is 18 residues long. Losses at the gene ends were 3 bases for V and 5 bases for J; bases not matched to a gene: 9. Germline V gives CDR1 MRHNA, CDR2 SNTAGT. The CDR3 loop is CASSDPPRLAGGDNEQFF. As DNA, the CDR3 is TGTGCCAGCAGTGATCCCCCCCGACTAGCGGGAGGGGACAATGAGCAGTTCTTC.

This clonotype has just a few counts. This chain uses TRBV5-1 with TRBJ2-1; D not resolved. The CDR3 is made up of 12 amino acids. CDR1 is SGHRS, CDR2 YFSETQ, per germline. Trimming pared 4 bases from V and 8 bases from J, leaving 10 bases between. The CDR3 spells CASSAVKDEQFF. The DNA of the CDR3 is TGCGCCAGCAGCGCGGTTAAGGATGAGCAGTTCTTC.

This CDR3 reads CASSLITNSGNTIYF. The CDR3 DNA follows: TGTGCCAGCAGTTTAATAACCAACTCTGGAAACACCATATATTTT. The J gene is TRBJ1-3, the V gene TRBV12-3 or TRBV12-4; D is unclear. The V end was cut by 2 bases, the J end by 0 bases, with 8 bases between. The CDR3 spans 15 residues.

The V call is TRBV3-1, the J call TRBJ1-1, with D tentatively TRBD1 (5 bases). V dropped 0 bases and J dropped 10 bases, with 9 bases sitting between them. This CDR3 has 12 residues. Per the germline V gene, CDR1 is LGHDT and CDR2 is YNNKEL (reference sequence). CDR3 sequence (DNA): TGTGCCAGCAGCCAAGAGGGGAGGGGAGCTTTCTTT. This encodes CASSQEGRGAFF.

The rearrangement links TRBV6-1 to TRBJ2-1, with TRBD1 matching 8 bases. V dropped 6 bases and J dropped 5; count of bases not matched to a gene: 9. This CDR3 has 15 residues. CDR1 and CDR2 (germline): MNHNS, SASEGT. In nucleotides, the CDR3 is TGTGCCAGCAGAGGACAGGGATTCGTTCACAATGAGCAGTTCTTC. Protein: CASRGQGFVHNEQFF.